This TCR beta chain was sequenced during a study of blood T cells in healthy people across ages (dated by TCRdb to between 2015 and 2017). Context from the whole study: In model experiments, template switching captured about one uniquely barcoded TCR beta cDNA molecule for every two T cells. To track age-related changes in TCR beta repertoire diversity, the study relied on deep sequencing normalized with unique cDNA molecular identifiers. Donors were grouped into four age groups: young (average 16 years), middle-aged (less than 40), aged (over 55) and long-lived (around 80). For two donors (one aged 18 to 30 and one aged 80 or older), the study analyzed two additional independent replicas of 1 million unique cDNA reads from the same blood draw. Donors of different ages were randomly distributed across sequencing lanes to avoid experimental bias. Beyond this particular receptor, the publication reports: Because donor CMV infection status was unknown, age-related changes in expanded clonotypes were potentially confounded. Bulk unsorted PBMC profiling prevented conclusive comparison of naive and antigen-experienced compartments. A strong correlation was found between observed TCR beta diversity and the percentage of naive T cells measured by flow cytometry. Compared with the aged group, the long-lived group had more naive CD4+ T cells, fewer expanded clones and increased TCR diversity, a pattern suggesting age selection. Observed TCR beta diversity per million T cells fell roughly linearly with age, and a significant reduction was already apparent by age roughly 40. Estimates of total diversity from one million sequenced T cells were regarded as lower bounds and underestimates.

A remark on this clonotype: Its target antigen remains unknown. Base qualities are not recorded, but no much larger clone differs from it by a single base.

The CDR3 measures 17 amino acids from cysteine to phenylalanine. Only the CDR3 DNA is retained, 51 bases long and in frame from the first base. Relative to germline, V is 3 bases shorter and J is 0 bases shorter, with 12 bases between their ends. From a lookup of the germline V gene, CDR1 and CDR2 are SNHLY and FYNNEI. Systemically healthy Caucasian individuals from Russia, roughly 40 in total and aged about 6 to 95 years, were included as donors. Each donor gave ten milliliters of peripheral blood, collected into EDTA-treated Vacutainer tubes. Ficoll-Paque density-gradient centrifugation was used to isolate PBMCs, with at least 6.5 million per sample. Trizol reagent was used to extract total RNA from the PBMCs, yielding at least 6 micrograms per sample. For every donor, an aliquot of PBMCs went through flow cytometry to measure the percentages of naive CD45RAhigh/CD27high T cells. The method behind the library was 5' RACE. The instrument was an Illumina HiSeq 2500. A second PCR of roughly 7 to 11 cycles was performed with a sample-barcoded 5' primer and a J-beta primer mix. A template-switch 5' adaptor carrying 12 random nucleotides introduced a unique molecular identifier onto each TCR beta cDNA molecule. Each sample yielded at least 2.5 million CDR3-containing paired-end reads. First-strand cDNA was synthesized from all RNA with the Mint cDNA synthesis kit, primed by a TRBC-specific oligonucleotide. After uracil-DNA glycosylase treatment, a first 18-cycle PCR used universal primers M1SS and BC2_uni_R on all cDNA. Per the source publication's procedure: For normalization, 1 million high-quality reads, each with a distinct molecular identifier, were randomly selected from each sample. Instead of being binned into consensus sequences, reads that shared molecular identifiers were thrown out. MiTCR, with a Q25 quality threshold and the strictest error-elimination algorithm, was used for CDR3 identification, clonotype clustering and error correction. A nonparametric unseen species model using Euler transformation provided a lower-bound estimate of total TCR beta diversity. The public reads were quality trimmed at Q25 with fastp and then assembled into clones with MiXCR by TCRdb, keeping productive beta chains. Identical CDR3 proteins give one entry, which carries the most common genes and DNA. V and J calls and clone size were set by TCRdb, not the authors. This sample has about a million distinct CDR3 sequences in its table, and 45% to 60% of those were observed once. Jointly, the top ten make up 20% to 25% of the sample.

The chain is encoded by TRBV2 joined to TRBJ2-6; no D segment can be confidently identified. The origin of this receptor is a woman in her sixties or seventies in good health. Sequencing was done on a sample of blood. The base sequence is TGTGCCAGCAGTGATCAACAGCTATCCTCTGGGGCCAACGTCCTGACTTTC. This is translated as CASSDQQLSSGANVLTF.